A single sample gave rise to the 4 T cell receptor beta chains below, sequenced in a study of blood T cell repertoires in COVID-19. Assay: immunoSEQ multiplex PCR; the TCRdb copy retains only in-frame clones and omits some. This table has tens of thousands of clones, 85% appearing once. The sequenced material came from peripheral blood. The receptors were sampled from a man older than 75 with acute or convalescent COVID-19.

This rearrangement joins TRBV7-2 to TRBJ2-1, with 13 bases that match TRBD2. This CDR3 contains 16 residues. Germline assignment: CDR1 SGHTA and CDR2 FQGNSA. Trimming took 5 bases from V and 8 from J; bases not matched to a gene: 9. In nucleotides, the CDR3 is TGTGCCAGCAGCCCCTGGACTAGCGGGAGTATCGATGAGCAGTTCTTC. Translating it yields CASSPWTSGSIDEQFF.

This chain connects TRBV19 to TRBJ2-3; D remains unclear. Trimming removed 4 bases from V and 3 bases from J, with 14 bases in between. CDR1 is LNHDA and CDR2 is SQIVND in the germline V gene (reference sequence). CDR3 length equals 15 residues. In DNA, the CDR3 is TGTGCCAGTAGTAAAGACCGGTATACGACAGATACGCAGTATTTT. It encodes CASSKDRYTTDTQYF.

V usage is TRBV5-1 and J usage is TRBJ2-7; D is uncertain. Germline CDR1 and CDR2: SGHRS and YFSETQ. The CDR3 is 12 amino acids. V was cut by 0 bases and J by 7 bases, with 8 bases left in between. The CDR3 loop is CASSLDSREQYF. CDR3 coding DNA: TGCGCCAGCAGCTTGGATTCGCGGGAGCAGTACTTC.

The chain has TRBV4-1 and TRBJ1-3; no clear D. Germline V gives CDR1 MGHRA, CDR2 YSYEKL. Deletions cut 0 bases from V and 0 bases from J, with 6 bases between. This CDR3 contains 15 residues. The CDR3 sequence: CASSQDQFSGNTIYF. In DNA form, the CDR3 reads TGCGCCAGCAGCCAAGATCAATTCTCTGGAAACACCATATATTTT.